The TCR beta chain described here comes from a study of blood T cell repertoires in COVID-19. Assay used: immunoSEQ multiplex PCR; TCRdb lists only in-frame clones, some missing. The table has some 230,000 clones, approximately 83% seen once. The clonotype was recovered from a woman aged 45 to 65 with acute or convalescent COVID-19. Source material: peripheral blood.

For the CDR3, the DNA is TGTGCCAGCGAAGGTCCGGCCGCGGGCGGGGAGCTGTTTTTT. Its translation is CASEGPAAGGELFF. The rearrangement uses TRBV9 and TRBJ2-2, with a tentative D call TRBD2 (5 bases). The CDR3 sequence is 14 residues long. The V and J ends lost 7 bases and 7 bases respectively, with 17 bases between them. Germline loops: CDR1 SGDLS, CDR2 YYNGEE.